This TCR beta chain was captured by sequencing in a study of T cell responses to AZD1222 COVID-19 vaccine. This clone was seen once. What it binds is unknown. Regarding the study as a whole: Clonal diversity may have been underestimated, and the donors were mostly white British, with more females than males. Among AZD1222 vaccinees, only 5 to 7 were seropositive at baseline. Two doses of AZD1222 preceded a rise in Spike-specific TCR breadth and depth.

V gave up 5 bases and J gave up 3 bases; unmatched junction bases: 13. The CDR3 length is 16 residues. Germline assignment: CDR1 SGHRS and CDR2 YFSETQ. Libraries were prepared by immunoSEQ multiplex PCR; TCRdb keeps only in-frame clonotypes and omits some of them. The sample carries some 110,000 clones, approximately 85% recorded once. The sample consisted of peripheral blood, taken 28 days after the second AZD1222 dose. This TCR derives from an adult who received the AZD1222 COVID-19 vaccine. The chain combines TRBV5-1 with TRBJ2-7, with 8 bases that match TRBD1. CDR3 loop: CASRGTGLPWGYEQYF. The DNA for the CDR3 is TGCGCCAGCAGAGGGACAGGTCTGCCCTGGGGCTACGAGCAGTACTTC.